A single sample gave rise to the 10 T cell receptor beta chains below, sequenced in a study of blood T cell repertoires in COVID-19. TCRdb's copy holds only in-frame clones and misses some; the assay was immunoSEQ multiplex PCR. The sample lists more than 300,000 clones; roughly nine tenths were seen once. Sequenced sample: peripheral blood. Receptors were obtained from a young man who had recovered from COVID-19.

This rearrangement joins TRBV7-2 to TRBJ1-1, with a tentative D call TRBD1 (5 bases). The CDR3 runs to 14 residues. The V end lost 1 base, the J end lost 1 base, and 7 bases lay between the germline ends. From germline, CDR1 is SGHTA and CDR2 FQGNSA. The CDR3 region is CASSLGQSNTEAFF. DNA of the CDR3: TGTGCCAGCAGCTTAGGACAGTCGAACACTGAAGCTTTCTTT.

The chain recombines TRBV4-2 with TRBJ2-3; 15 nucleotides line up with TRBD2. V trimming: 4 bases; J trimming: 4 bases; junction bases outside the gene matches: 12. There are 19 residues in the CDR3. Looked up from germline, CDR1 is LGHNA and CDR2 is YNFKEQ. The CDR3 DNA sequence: TGTGCCAGCAGCCTGGGACTAGCGGGAGGACCCACCCGTCCAGATACGCAGTATTTT. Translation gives CASSLGLAGGPTRPDTQYF.

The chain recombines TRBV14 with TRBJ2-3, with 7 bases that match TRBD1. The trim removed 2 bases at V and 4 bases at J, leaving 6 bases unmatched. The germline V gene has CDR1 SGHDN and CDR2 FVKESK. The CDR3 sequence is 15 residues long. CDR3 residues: CASSQQQGLADTQYF. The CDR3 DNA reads TGTGCCAGCAGCCAACAACAGGGGCTCGCAGATACGCAGTATTTT. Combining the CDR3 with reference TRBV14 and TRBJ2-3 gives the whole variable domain EAGVTQFPSHSVIEKGQTVTLRCDPISGHDNLYWYRRVMGKEIKFLLHFVKESKQDESGMPNNRFLAERTGGTYSTLKVQPAELEDSGVYFCASSQQQGLADTQYFGPGTRLTVL.

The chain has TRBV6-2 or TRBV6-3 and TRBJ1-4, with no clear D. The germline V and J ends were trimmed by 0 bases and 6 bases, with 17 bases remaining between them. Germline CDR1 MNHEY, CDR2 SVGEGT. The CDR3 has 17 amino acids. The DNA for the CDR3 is TGTGCCAGCAGTTACTCGATTGGACTCGAATTGGATGAAAAACTGTTTTTT. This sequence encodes CASSYSIGLELDEKLFF.

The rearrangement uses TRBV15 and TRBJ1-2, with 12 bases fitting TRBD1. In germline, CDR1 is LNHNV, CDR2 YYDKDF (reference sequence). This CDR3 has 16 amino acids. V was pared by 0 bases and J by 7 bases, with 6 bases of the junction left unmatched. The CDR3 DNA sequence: TGTGCCACCAGCAGAGATCCGGGACAGGGGGCGGGTGGCTACACCTTC. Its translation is CATSRDPGQGAGGYTF.

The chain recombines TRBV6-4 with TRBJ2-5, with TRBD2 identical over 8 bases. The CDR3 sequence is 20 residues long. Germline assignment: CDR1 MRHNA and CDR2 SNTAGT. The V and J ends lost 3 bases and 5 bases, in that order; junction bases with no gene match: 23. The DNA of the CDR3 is TGTGCCAGCAGTGAACCCCCCGGAAGGGTCGGGGGGGCTGCCGTTGAGACCCAGTACTTC. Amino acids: CASSEPPGRVGGAAVETQYF.

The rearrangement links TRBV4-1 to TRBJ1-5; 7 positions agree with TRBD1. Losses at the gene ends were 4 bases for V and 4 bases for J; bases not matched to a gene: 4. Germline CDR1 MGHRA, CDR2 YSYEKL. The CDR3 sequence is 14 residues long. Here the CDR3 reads CASSPGQLNQPQHF. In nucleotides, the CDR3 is TGCGCCAGCAGCCCGGGACAGCTAAATCAGCCCCAGCATTTT.

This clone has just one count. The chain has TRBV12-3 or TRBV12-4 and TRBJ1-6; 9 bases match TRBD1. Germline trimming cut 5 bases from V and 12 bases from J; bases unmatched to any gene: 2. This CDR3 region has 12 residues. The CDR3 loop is CASSRQGEPLHF. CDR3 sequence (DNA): TGTGCCAGCAGTCGACAGGGGGAACCCCTCCACTTT.

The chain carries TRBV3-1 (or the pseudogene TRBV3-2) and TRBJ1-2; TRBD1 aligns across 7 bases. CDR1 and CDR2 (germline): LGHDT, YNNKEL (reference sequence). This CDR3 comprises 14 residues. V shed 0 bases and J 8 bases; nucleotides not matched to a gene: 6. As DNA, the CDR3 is TGTGCCAGCAGCCAAGATACGACAGGGAGCGGCTACACCTTC. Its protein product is CASSQDTTGSGYTF.

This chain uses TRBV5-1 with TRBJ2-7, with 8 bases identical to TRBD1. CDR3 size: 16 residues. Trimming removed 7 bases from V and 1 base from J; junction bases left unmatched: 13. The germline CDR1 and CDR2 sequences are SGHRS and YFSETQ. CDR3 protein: CASFTTWDRPSYEQYF. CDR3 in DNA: TGCGCCAGCTTCACTACCTGGGACAGGCCTTCCTACGAGCAGTACTTC. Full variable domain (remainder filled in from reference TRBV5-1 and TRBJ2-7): KAGVTQTPRYLIKTRGQQVTLSCSPISGHRSVSWYQQTPGQGLQFLFEYFSETQRNKGNFPGRFSGRQFSNSRSEMNVSTLELGDSALYLCASFTTWDRPSYEQYFGPGTRLTVT.